This T cell receptor (beta chain) is drawn from a study of T cells after posttransplantation cyclophosphamide. General study results and limits: Donor-recipient repertoire similarity was low at 1-2 months, rising over year one.

Trimming cost V 1 base and J 2 bases; bases outside gene matches: 6. Germline CDR1 reads LGHNA; CDR2 reads YNFKEQ. The CDR3 consists of 17 residues. On this clone: What it recognizes is unknown.

The method was immunoSEQ multiplex PCR; TCRdb's version includes in-frame clones alone and lacks a portion of them. This sample has tens of thousands of clones, with roughly 93% found just once. The related graft donor's blood sample was taken on the day of bone marrow donation. V usage is TRBV4-2 and J usage is TRBJ1-2; 11 bases line up with TRBD1. Sequenced input: PBMCs. This receptor was obtained from a woman aged 30 to 39 in good health and a related stem cell transplant donor. CDR3 region: CASSQVPGTGGNYGYTF. CDR3 sequence (DNA): TGTGCCAGCAGCCAAGTACCCGGGACAGGGGGGAACTATGGCTACACCTTC.